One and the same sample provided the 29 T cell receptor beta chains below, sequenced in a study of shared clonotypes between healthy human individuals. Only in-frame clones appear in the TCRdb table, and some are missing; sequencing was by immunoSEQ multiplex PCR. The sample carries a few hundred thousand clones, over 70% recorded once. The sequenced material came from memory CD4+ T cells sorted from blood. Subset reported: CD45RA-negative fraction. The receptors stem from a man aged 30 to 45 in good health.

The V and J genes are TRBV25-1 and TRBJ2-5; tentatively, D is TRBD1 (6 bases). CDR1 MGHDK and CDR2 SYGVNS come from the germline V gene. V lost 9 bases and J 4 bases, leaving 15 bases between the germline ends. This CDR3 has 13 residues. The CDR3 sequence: CASTTRQAETQYF. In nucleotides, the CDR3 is TGTGCCAGTACGACAAGACAGGCAGAGACCCAGTACTTC.

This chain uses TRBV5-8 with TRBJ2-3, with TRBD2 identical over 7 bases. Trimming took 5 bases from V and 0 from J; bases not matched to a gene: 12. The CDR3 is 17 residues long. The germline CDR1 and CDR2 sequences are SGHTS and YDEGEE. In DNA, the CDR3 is TGTGCCAGCAGAAGCCCCGGGAGGTGGGGTAGCACAGATACGCAGTATTTT. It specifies CASRSPGRWGSTDTQYF.

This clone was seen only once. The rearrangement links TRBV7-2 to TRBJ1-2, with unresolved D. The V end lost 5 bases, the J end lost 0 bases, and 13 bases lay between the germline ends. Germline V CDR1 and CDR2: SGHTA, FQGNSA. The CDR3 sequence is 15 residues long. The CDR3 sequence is CASSDDFSPNYGYTF. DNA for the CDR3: TGTGCCAGCAGCGACGATTTTTCCCCTAACTATGGCTACACCTTC.

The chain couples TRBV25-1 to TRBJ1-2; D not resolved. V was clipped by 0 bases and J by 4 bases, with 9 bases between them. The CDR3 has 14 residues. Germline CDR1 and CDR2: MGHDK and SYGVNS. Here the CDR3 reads CASSEYTEPYGYTF. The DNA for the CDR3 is TGTGCCAGCAGTGAATATACAGAGCCCTATGGCTACACCTTC.

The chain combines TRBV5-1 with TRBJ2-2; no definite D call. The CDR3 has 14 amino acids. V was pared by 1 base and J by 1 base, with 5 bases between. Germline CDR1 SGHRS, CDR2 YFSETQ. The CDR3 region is CASSLQRNTGELFF. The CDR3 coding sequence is TGCGCCAGCAGCTTGCAGCGGAACACCGGGGAGCTGTTTTTT.

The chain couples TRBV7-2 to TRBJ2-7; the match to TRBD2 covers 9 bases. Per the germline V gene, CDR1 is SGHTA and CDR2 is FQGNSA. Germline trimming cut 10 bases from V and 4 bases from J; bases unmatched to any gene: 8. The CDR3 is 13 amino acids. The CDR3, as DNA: TGTGCCACCCGGCTAGCGGGAATGTACGAGCAGTACTTC. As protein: CATRLAGMYEQYF. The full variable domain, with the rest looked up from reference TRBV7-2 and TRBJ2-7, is GAGVSQSPSNKVTEKGKDVELRCDPISGHTALYWYRQSLGQGLEFLIYFQGNSAPDKSGLPSDRFSAERTGGSVSTLTIQRTQQEDSAVYLCATRLAGMYEQYFGPGTRLTVT.

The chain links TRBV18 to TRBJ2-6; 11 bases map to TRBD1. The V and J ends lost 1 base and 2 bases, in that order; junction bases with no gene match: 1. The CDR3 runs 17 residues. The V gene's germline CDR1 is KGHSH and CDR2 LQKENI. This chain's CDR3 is CASSPRTGGAGANVLTF. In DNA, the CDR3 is TGTGCCAGCTCACCACGGACAGGGGGCGCTGGGGCCAACGTCCTGACTTTC.

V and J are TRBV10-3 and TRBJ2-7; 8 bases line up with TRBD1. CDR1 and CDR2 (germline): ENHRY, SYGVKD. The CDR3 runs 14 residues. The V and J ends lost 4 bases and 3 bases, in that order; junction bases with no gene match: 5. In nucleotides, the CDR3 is TGTGCCATCAGTGTTAGGGGACAGGACTACGAGCAGTACTTC. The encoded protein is CAISVRGQDYEQYF.

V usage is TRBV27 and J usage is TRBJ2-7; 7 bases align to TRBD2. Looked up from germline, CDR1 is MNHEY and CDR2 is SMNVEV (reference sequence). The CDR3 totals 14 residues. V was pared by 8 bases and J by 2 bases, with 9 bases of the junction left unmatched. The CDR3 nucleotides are TGTGCCAGCGGTCGGGCTAGCGGAACCTACGAGCAGTACTTC. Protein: CASGRASGTYEQYF.

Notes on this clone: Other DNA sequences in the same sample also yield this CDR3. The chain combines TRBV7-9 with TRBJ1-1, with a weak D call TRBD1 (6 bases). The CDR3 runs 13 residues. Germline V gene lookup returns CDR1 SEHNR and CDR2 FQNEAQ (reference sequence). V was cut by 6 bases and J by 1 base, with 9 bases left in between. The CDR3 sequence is CASRLGQNTEAFF. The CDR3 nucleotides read TGTGCCAGCAGACTGGGACAGAACACTGAAGCTTTCTTT.

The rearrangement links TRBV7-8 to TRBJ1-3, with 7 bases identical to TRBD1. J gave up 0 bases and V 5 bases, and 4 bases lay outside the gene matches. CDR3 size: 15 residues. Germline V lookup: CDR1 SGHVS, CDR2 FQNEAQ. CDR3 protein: CASSLDRDSGNTIYF. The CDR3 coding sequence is TGTGCCAGCAGCCTAGACAGGGACTCTGGAAACACCATATATTTT.

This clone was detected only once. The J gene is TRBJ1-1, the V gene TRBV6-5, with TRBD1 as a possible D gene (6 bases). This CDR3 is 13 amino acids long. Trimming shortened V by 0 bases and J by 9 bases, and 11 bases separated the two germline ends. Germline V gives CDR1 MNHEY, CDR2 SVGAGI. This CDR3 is CASSYSAQGQAFF. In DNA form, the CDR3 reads TGTGCCAGCAGTTACTCAGCCCAGGGGCAAGCTTTCTTT.

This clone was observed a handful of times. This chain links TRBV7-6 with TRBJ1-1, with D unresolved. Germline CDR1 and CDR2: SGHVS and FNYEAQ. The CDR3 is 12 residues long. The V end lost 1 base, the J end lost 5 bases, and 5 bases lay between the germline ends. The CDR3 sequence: CASSLDRTEAFF. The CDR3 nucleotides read TGTGCCAGCAGCTTAGATCGGACTGAAGCTTTCTTT.

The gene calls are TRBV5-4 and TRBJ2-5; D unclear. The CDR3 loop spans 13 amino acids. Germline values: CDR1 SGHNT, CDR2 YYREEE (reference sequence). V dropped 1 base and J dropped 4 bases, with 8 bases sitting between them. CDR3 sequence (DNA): TGTGCCAGCAGCTTGAAGACGGTAGAGACCCAGTACTTC. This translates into CASSLKTVETQYF.

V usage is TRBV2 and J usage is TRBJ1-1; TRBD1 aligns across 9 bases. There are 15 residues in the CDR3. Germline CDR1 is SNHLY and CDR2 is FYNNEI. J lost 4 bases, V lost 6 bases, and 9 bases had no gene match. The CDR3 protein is CASRTPGQGSTEAFF. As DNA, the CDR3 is TGTGCCAGCAGGACCCCGGGACAGGGCTCCACTGAAGCTTTCTTT.

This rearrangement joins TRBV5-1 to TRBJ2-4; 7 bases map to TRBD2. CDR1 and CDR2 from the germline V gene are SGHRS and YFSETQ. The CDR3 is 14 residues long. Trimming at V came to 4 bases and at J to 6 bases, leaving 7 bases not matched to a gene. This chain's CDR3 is CASSPGGLRNIQYF. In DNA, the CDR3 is TGCGCCAGCAGCCCGGGAGGACTGAGAAACATTCAGTACTTC.

The CDR3 loop reads CASSLLTATEAFF. The CDR3 DNA reads as TGCGCCAGCAGCTTGCTGACAGCGACTGAAGCTTTCTTT. The genes are TRBV5-1 and TRBJ1-1; possibly TRBD1 for D (5 bases). Trimming took 1 base from V and 5 from J, leaving 9 bases between them. This CDR3 is 13 amino acids long. Germline CDR1 SGHRS, CDR2 YFSETQ.

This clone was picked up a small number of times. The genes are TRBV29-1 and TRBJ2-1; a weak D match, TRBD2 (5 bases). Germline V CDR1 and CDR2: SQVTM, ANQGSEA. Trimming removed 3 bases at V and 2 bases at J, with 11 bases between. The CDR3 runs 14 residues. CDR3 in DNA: TGCAGCGTTGACCCTCGGGGTACCTACAATGAGCAGTTCTTC. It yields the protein CSVDPRGTYNEQFF.

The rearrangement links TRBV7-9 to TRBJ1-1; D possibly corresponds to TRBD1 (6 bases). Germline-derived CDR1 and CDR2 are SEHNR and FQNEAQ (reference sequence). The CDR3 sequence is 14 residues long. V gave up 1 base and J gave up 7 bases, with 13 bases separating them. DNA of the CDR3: TGTGCCAGCAGCTTAGTTCCAGGGGAGGTTGAAGCTTTCTTT. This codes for CASSLVPGEVEAFF.

The CDR3 sequence: CASSWGTSGSLYEQFF. The CDR3 nucleotides are TGCGCCAGCAGCTGGGGGACTAGCGGGAGTCTGTATGAGCAGTTCTTC. The chain employs TRBV5-1 and TRBJ2-1; 14 bases align to TRBD2. The J segment lost 8 bases and the V segment lost 3 bases, leaving 7 bases of the junction unmatched. CDR1 and CDR2 (germline): SGHRS, YFSETQ. This CDR3 comprises 16 residues.

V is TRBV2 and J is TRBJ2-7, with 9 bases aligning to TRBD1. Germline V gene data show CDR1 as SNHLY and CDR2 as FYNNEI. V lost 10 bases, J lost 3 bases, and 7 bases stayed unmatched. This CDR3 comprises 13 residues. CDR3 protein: CATSGTGNYEQYF. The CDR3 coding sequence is TGTGCCACCTCCGGGACAGGGAACTACGAGCAGTACTTC.

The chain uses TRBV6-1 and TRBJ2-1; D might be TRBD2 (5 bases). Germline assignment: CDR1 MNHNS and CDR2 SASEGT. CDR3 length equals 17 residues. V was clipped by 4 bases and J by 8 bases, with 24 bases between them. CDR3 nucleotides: TGTGCCAGCAGTGGAAACGCGGGTGTTGGAGGCGTCGATGAGCAGTTCTTC. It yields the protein CASSGNAGVGGVDEQFF.

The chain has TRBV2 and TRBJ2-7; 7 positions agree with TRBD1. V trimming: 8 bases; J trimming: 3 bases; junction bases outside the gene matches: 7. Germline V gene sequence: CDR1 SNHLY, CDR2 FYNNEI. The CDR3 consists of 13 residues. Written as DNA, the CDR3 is TGTGCCAGCGATAGGACAGGTCTCTACGAGCAGTACTTC. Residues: CASDRTGLYEQYF.

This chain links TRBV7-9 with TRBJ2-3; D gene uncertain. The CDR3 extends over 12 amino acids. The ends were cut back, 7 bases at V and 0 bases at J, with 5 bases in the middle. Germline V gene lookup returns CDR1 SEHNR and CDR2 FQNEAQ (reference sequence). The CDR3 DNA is TGTGCCAGCACTAGGAGCACAGATACGCAGTATTTT. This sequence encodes CASTRSTDTQYF.

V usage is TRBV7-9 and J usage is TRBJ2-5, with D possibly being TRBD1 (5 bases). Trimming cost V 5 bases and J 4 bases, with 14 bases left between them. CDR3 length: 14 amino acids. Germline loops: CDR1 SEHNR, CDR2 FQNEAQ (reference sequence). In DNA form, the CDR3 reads TGTGCCAGCAGCCTAATGCAGGGCGGAGAGACCCAGTACTTC. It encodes CASSLMQGGETQYF. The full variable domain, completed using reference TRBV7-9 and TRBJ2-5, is DTGVSQNPRHKITKRGQNVTFRCDPISEHNRLYWYRQTLGQGPEFLTYFQNEAQLEKSRLLSDRFSAERPKGSFSTLEIQRTEQGDSAMYLCASSLMQGGETQYFGPGTRLLVL.

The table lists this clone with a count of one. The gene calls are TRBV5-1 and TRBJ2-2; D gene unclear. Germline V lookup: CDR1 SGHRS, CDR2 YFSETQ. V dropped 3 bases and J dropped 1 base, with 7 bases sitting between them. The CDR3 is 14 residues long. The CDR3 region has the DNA TGCGCCAGCAGCTATACTGGGAACACCGGGGAGCTGTTTTTT. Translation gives CASSYTGNTGELFF. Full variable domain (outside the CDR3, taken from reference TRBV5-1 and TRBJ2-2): KAGVTQTPRYLIKTRGQQVTLSCSPISGHRSVSWYQQTPGQGLQFLFEYFSETQRNKGNFPGRFSGRQFSNSRSEMNVSTLELGDSALYLCASSYTGNTGELFFGEGSRLTVL.

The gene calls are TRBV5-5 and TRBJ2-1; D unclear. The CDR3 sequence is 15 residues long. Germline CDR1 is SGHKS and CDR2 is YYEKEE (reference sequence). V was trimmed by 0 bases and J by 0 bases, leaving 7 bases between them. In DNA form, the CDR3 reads TGTGCCAGCAGCTTGGCAGTTAACTCCTACAATGAGCAGTTCTTC. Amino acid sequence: CASSLAVNSYNEQFF.

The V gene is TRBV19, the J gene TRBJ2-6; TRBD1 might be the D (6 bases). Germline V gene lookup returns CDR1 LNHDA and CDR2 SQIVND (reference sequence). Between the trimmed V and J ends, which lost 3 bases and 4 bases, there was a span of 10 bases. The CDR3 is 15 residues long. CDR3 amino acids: CASSMAGVGANVLTF. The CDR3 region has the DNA TGTGCCAGTAGTATGGCAGGGGTAGGGGCCAACGTCCTGACTTTC.

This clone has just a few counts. The CDR3 region has the DNA TGTGCCAGCAGCTCCCTAGCGGGAGTTCCCGAGCAGTACTTC. Protein product: CASSSLAGVPEQYF. V gene TRBV7-9 combines with J gene TRBJ2-7; TRBD2 matches at 10 bases. This CDR3 contains 14 residues. The ends lost 4 bases at V and 6 bases at J; junction bases unmatched: 6. In germline, CDR1 is SEHNR, CDR2 FQNEAQ (reference sequence).